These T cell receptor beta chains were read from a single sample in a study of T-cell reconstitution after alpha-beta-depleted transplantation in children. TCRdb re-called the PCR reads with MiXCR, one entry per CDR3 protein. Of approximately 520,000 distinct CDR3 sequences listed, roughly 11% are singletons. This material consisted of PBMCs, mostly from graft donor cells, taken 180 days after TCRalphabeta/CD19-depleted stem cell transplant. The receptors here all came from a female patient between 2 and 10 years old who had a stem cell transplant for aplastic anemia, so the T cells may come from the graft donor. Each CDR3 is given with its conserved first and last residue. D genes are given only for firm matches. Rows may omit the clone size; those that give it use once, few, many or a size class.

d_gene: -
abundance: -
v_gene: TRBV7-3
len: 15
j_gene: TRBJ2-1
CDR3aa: CASSLGTASRHEQFF
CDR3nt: TGTGCCAGCAGCTTAGGCACAGCATCCCGCCATGAGCAGTTCTTC

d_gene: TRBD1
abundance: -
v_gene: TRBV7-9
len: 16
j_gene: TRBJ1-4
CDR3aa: CASSVRDSATNEKLFF
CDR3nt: TGTGCCAGCAGCGTCCGGGACAGTGCAACTAATGAAAAACTGTTTTTT

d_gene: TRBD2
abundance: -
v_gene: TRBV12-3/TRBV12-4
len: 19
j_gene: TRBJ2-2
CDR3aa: CASSLVGTSGRENTGELFF
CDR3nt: TGTGCCAGCAGTTTAGTCGGGACTAGCGGGAGGGAGAACACCGGGGAGCTGTTTTTT

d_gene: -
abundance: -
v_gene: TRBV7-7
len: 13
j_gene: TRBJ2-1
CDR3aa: CASSSRSDNEQFF
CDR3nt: TGTGCCAGCAGCTCACGATCGGACAATGAGCAGTTCTTC

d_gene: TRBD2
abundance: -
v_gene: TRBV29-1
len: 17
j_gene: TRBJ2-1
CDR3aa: CSVGGLAGASSYNEQFF
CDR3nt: TGCAGCGTTGGGGGACTAGCGGGGGCGAGCTCCTACAATGAGCAGTTCTTC

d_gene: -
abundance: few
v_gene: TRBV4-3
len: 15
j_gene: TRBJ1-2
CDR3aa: CASSQARVRHYGYTF
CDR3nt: TGCGCCAGCAGCCAAGCTAGGGTGCGGCACTATGGCTACACCTTC

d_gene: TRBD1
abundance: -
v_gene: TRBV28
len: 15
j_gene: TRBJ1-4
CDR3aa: CASSGADRAAEKLFF
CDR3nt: TGTGCCAGCAGCGGGGCTGACAGGGCGGCTGAAAAACTGTTTTTT

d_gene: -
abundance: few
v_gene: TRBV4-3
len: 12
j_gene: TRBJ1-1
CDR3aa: CASSATGTEAFF
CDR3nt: TGCGCCAGCAGCGCAACGGGCACTGAAGCTTTCTTT

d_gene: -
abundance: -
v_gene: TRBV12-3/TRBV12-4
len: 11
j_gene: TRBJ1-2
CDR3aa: CVLGDRVGYTF
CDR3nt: TGTGTGCTGGGGGATAGGGTTGGCTACACCTTC

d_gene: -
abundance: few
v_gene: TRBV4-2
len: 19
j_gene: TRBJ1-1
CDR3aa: CASSRPSRTLSVMNTEAFF
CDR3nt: TGTGCCAGCAGCCGGCCGTCCCGTACTCTCTCTGTTATGAACACTGAAGCTTTCTTT

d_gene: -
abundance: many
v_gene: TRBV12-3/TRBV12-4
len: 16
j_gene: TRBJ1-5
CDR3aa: CASSLEGSYSNQPQHF
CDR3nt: TGTGCCAGCAGCCTCGAAGGGAGCTATAGCAATCAGCCCCAGCATTTT

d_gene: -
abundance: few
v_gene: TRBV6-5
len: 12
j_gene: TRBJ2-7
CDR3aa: CASGGQPYEQYF
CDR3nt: TGTGCCAGCGGCGGACAGCCCTACGAGCAGTACTTC

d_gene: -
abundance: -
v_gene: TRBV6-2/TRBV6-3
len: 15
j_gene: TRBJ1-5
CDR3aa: CASQIGGGIVQPQHF
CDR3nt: TGTGCCAGCCAGATCGGGGGCGGAATTGTCCAGCCCCAGCATTTT

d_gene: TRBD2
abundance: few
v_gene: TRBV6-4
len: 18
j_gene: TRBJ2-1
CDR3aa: CASSDIAGASPSYNEQFF
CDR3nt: TGTGCCAGCAGTGACATAGCGGGAGCTTCCCCTTCCTACAATGAGCAGTTCTTC

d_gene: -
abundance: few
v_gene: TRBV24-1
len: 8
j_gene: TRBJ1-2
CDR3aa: CPGYGYTF
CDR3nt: TGCCCCGGCTATGGCTACACCTTC

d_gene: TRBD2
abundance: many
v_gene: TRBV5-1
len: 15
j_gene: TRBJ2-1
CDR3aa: CASSLAGGGYNEQFF
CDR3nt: TGCGCCAGCAGCTTGGCGGGCGGGGGCTACAATGAGCAGTTCTTC

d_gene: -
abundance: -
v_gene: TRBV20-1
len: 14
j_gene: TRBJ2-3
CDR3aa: CSARVGGVEDTQYF
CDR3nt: TGCAGTGCTAGAGTTGGAGGGGTTGAAGATACGCAGTATTTT

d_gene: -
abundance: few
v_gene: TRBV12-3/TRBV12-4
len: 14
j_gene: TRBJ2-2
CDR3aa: CASSLRMAVGELFF
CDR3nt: TGTGCCAGCAGTCTTCGGATGGCGGTCGGGGAGCTGTTTTTT

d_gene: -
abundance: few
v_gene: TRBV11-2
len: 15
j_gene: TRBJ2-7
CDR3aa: CASSLEITGAYEQYF
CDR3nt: TGTGCCAGCAGCTTAGAGATCACAGGAGCCTACGAGCAGTACTTC

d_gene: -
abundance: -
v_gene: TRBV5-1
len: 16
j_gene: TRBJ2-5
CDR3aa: CASTADWRDGRETQYF
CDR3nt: TGCGCCAGCACCGCCGACTGGCGCGACGGCCGTGAGACCCAGTACTTC

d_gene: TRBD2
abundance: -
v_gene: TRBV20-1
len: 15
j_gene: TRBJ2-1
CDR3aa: CSASRGDLTYNEQFF
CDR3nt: TGCAGTGCTAGTCGGGGGGACCTCACTTACAATGAGCAGTTCTTC

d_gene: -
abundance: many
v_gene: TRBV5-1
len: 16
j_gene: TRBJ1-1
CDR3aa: CASSLSVIAQGTEAFF
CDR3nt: TGCGCCAGCAGCTTGAGCGTGATTGCTCAGGGCACTGAAGCTTTCTTT

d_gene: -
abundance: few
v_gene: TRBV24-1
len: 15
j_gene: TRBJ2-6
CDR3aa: CATSVAGSGANVLTF
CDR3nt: TGTGCCACCAGTGTTGCCGGGTCTGGGGCCAACGTCCTGACTTTC

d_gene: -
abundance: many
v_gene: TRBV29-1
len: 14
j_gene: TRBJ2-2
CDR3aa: CSVVGGEGTGELFF
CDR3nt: TGCAGCGTCGTGGGGGGAGAAGGGACCGGGGAGCTGTTTTTT

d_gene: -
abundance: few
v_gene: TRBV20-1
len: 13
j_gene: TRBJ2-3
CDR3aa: CSAAARSTDTQYF
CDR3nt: TGCAGTGCTGCCGCGCGTAGCACAGATACGCAGTATTTT

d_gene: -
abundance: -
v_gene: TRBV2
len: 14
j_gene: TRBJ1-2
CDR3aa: CASSASKANYGYTF
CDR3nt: TGTGCCAGCAGCGCAAGCAAAGCTAACTATGGCTACACCTTC

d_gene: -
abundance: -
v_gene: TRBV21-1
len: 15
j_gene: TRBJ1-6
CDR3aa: CASSKERTGDSPLHF
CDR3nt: TGTGCCAGCAGCAAAGAAAGGACAGGGGATTCACCCCTCCACTTT

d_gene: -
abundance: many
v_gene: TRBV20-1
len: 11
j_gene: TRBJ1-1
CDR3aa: CSARVLGEAFF
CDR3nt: TGCAGTGCTAGAGTCCTAGGAGAAGCTTTCTTT

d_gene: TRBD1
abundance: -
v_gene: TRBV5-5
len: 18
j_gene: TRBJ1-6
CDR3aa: CASSLAPTGRQRDSPLHF
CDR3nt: TGTGCCAGCAGCTTGGCCCCGACAGGGCGGCAGAGGGATTCACCCCTCCACTTT

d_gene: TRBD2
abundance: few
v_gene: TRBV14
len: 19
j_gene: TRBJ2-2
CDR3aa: CASSRSGLAGGLRTGELFF
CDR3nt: TGTGCCAGCAGCCGATCGGGACTAGCGGGAGGGCTCCGGACCGGGGAGCTGTTTTTT

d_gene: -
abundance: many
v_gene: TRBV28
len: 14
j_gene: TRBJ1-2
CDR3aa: CASSSPTNNYGYTF
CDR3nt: TGTGCCAGCAGTTCCCCGACAAATAACTATGGCTACACCTTC

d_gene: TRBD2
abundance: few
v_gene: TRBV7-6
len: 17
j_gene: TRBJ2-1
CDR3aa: CASSLGRLAHHYNEQFF
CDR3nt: TGTGCCAGCAGCTTGGGAAGACTAGCGCATCACTACAATGAGCAGTTCTTC

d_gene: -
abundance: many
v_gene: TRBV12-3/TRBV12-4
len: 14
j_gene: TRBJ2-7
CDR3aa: CASSLGVGLYEQYF
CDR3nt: TGTGCCAGCAGTTTAGGGGTCGGCCTTTACGAGCAGTACTTC

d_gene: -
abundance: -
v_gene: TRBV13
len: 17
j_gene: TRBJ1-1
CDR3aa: CASSLAPLGFVRPEAFF
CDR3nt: TGTGCCAGCAGCTTAGCCCCATTGGGTTTTGTTCGTCCTGAAGCTTTCTTT

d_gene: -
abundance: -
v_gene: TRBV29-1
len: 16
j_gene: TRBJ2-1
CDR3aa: CSVPPRNRASYNEQFF
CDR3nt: TGCAGCGTACCACCCCGAAACAGGGCCTCCTACAATGAGCAGTTCTTC

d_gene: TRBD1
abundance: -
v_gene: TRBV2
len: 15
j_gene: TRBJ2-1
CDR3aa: CASSDQGAFYNEQFF
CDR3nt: TGTGCCAGCAGTGACCAGGGGGCCTTCTACAATGAGCAGTTCTTC

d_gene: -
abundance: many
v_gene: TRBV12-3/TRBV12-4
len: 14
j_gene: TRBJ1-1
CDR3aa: CASSLGRLNTEAFF
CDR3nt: TGTGCCAGCAGTCTGGGACGGTTGAACACTGAAGCTTTCTTT

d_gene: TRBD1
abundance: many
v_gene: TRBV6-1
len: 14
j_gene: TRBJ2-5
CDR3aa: CASTPRTGRETQYF
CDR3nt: TGTGCCAGCACACCCCGGACAGGGAGAGAGACCCAGTACTTC

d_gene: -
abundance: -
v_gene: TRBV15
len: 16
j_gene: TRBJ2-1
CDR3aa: CATSRPGQGVYNEQFF
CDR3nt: TGTGCCACCAGCAGACCCGGCCAGGGTGTCTACAATGAGCAGTTCTTC

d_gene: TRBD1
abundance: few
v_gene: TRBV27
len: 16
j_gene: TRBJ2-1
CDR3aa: CASSFAVGDRHNEQFF
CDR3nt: TGTGCCAGCAGTTTCGCGGTAGGGGACAGACACAATGAGCAGTTCTTC

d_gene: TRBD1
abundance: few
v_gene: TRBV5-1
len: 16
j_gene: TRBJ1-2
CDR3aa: CASSWSWDRPFRSYTF
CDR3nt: TGCGCCAGCAGCTGGTCGTGGGACAGACCTTTTCGGAGCTACACCTTC

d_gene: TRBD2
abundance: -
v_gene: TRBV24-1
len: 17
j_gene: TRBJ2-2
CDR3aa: CATSDLADASGTGELFF
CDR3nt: TGTGCCACCAGTGATTTGGCGGACGCTAGCGGCACCGGGGAGCTGTTTTTT

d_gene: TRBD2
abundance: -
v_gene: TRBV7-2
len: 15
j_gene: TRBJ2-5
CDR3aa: CASSLASGSGETQYF
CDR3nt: TGTGCCAGCAGCTTAGCTAGCGGGAGTGGGGAGACCCAGTACTTC

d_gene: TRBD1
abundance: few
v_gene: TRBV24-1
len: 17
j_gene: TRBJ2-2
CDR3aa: CATSDLGDSSTLGELFF
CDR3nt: TGTGCCACCAGTGATTTAGGGGACAGCTCCACACTCGGGGAGCTGTTTTTT

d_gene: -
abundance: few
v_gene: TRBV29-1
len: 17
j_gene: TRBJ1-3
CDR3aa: CSVSTRRDSISGNTIYF
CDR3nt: TGCAGCGTTTCCACCCGGAGGGATTCTATCTCTGGAAACACCATATATTTT

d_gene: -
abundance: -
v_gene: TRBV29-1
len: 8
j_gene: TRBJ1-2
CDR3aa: CSVDGALF
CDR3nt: TGCAGCGTGGACGGGGCTCTCTTC

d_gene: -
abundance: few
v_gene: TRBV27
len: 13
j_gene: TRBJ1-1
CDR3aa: CASSSPVNTEAFF
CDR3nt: TGTGCCAGCAGTTCGCCAGTGAACACTGAAGCTTTCTTT

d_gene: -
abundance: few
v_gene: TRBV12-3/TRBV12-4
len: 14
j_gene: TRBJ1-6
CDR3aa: CASSWDNSNSPLHF
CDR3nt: TGTGCCAGCAGCTGGGACAATTCGAATTCACCCCTCCACTTT

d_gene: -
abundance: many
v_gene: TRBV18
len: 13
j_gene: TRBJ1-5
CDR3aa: CASSNNEHQPQHF
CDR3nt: TGTGCCAGCTCAAATAACGAGCATCAGCCCCAGCATTTT

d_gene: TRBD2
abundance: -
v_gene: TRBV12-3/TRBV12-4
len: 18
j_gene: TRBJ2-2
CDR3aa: CASSSVAGRAANTGELFF
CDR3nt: TGTGCCAGCAGTTCCGTGGCGGGGAGGGCCGCGAACACCGGGGAGCTGTTTTTT

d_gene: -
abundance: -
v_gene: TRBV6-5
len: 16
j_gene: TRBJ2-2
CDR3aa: CASSYSTGVYTGELFF
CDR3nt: TGTGCCAGCAGTTACTCCACCGGGGTTTACACCGGGGAGCTGTTTTTT